Many counts were recorded for the clone carrying this TCR beta chain. Its specificity is unknown. These data come from a study of neurological immune-mediated disorders. The sample's time point: longitudinal time-point 2. Study results and caveats: Neither clinical nor MRI features were associated with the multiple sclerosis repertoire cluster.

J gave up 4 bases and V 7 bases, and 5 bases lay outside the gene matches. The CDR3 contains 15 residues. One entry per CDR3 protein results from TCRdb running MiXCR on the 5' RACE reads. The sample holds about 80,000 distinct CDR3 sequences, 5.5% to 6.5% seen once. This chain uses TRBV12-3 or TRBV12-4 with TRBJ2-1; 12 bases line up with TRBD2. The receptor was isolated from a woman aged 60-75 years with multiple sclerosis. Sequencing was carried out using PBMCs. DNA of the CDR3: TGTGCCAGCAAATTGACTAGCGGGGGTTACAATGAGCAGTTCTTC. Translation gives CASKLTSGGYNEQFF.